The source of this T cell receptor beta chain is a study of T cell changes during pregnancy in multiple sclerosis. The germline V gene has CDR1 MNHNS and CDR2 SASEGT. The CDR3 covers 14 residues. Trimming removed 2 bases at V and 3 bases at J, with 10 bases between. Here immunoSEQ multiplex PCR was the method, and the copy in TCRdb shows in-frame clones only, minus some. The profile shows roughly 52,000 clones, approximately 94% of them singletons. The V gene is TRBV6-1, the J gene TRBJ1-1; no clear D gene. The clonotype was recovered from a female donor with multiple sclerosis, enrolled in a pregnancy study. The sequencing used CD8+ T cells from peripheral blood mononuclear cells, collected before pregnancy. The CDR3 protein is CASSELVEDTEAFF. CDR3 DNA: TGTGCCAGCAGTGAACTAGTAGAGGACACTGAAGCTTTCTTT.